The clone carrying this T cell receptor (beta chain) was detected a few times. The antigen remains unidentified. This record comes from a study of beta chain features in type 1 diabetes. Expressed TCRB transcripts were sequenced because the entire RNA isolate underwent reverse transcription. Assay: immunoSEQ multiplex PCR; the TCRdb copy retains only in-frame clones and omits some. The sample has 300,000 to 350,000 clones, about 13% seen once; the top ten hold around 0.016%. Sorted cells reached over 98% purity in every population. Findings and caveats of the study: Small HLA sub-analyses could not settle whether HLA shapes TCRB rearrangement. TCRB CDR3s were moderately but significantly shorter in Type 1 diabetes patients in all four CD4+ subsets.

The sample comprised naive CD4+ T cells from blood. This sequence was found in a woman under 30 with type 1 diabetes.

The CDR3 loop is CASSLAPGDQPQHF. The CDR3 nucleotides are TGCGCCAGCAGCTTGGCGCCAGGTGATCAGCCCCAGCATTTT. V is TRBV5-1 and J is TRBJ1-5; D is unclear. The CDR3 runs to 14 residues. The germline V and J ends were trimmed by 0 bases and 5 bases, with 9 bases remaining between them. The germline gives CDR1 SGHRS, CDR2 YFSETQ.